This T cell receptor beta chain was profiled in a study of T cells after yellow fever vaccination. Whole-study context: Fractions low in cell number were prepared with SMART-Seq v4 Ultra Low Input. Overall study results and limits: Abundant contaminating clonotypes from the bulk population could appear in FACS-sorted repertoires.

About this clonotype itself: Its cognate antigen is unknown.

V lost 1 base to trimming and J lost 4 bases, with 13 bases between them. Germline CDR1 ENHRY, CDR2 SYGVKD. This CDR3 has 15 amino acids. TCRdb itself ran the 5' RACE reads through MiXCR, one entry per CDR3 protein. The table shows some 320,000 distinct CDR3 sequences, with approximately 12% occurring only once. This chain connects TRBV10-3 to TRBJ2-5; TRBD2 might be the D (6 bases). This TCR was sampled from a man between 18 and 35 years old who received the YFV17D yellow fever vaccine. This sample comprised CD4+ T cells sorted from PBMCs, obtained 45 days after the yellow fever booster vaccination. The CDR3 region has the DNA TGTGCCATCAGTGAGTTGAATGGGGGAGGAGAGACCCAGTACTTC. It is translated as CAISELNGGGETQYF.